This T cell receptor beta chain was recorded in a study of naive and memory T cell subsets. A UMI-containing oligonucleotide was joined by 3' ligation to the TCR cDNA template. Amplification of ligated cDNA took four PCR rounds with SP2 and nested alpha and beta constant primers. Alpha and beta constant region primers primed reverse transcription for blood and skin samples. TCRdb passed the 5' RACE reads through MiXCR, listing each CDR3 protein once. Among about 62,000 distinct CDR3 sequences, around 8% were seen once, and the ten largest hold about 19%. The sample holds a few counts of this clonotype. This TCR was recovered from a female donor in good health.

DNA of the CDR3: TGTGCCAGCAATGGACAGGGGCAGAGCTCCTACAATGAGCAGTTCTTC. Translated, it gives CASNGQGQSSYNEQFF. J is TRBJ2-1 and V is TRBV28; 9 nucleotides align to TRBD1. The CDR3 runs 16 residues. Germline assignment: CDR1 MDHEN and CDR2 SYDVKM. The ends lost 7 bases at V and 0 bases at J; junction bases unmatched: 7.